This TCR beta chain was documented in a study of cytomegalovirus exposure and HLA in healthy donors. From germline, CDR1 is MDHEN and CDR2 SYDVKM. J lost 5 bases, V lost 3 bases, and 8 bases had no gene match. The CDR3 totals 16 residues. The assay was immunoSEQ multiplex PCR, and TCRdb's table has in-frame clones only and misses some. The repertoire holds 140,000 to 150,000 clones, with approximately 88% as singletons. Sequenced material: PBMCs. J is TRBJ1-5 and V is TRBV28, with 9 bases that match TRBD1. This receptor was identified in a man between 18 and 35 years old in good health and CMV-seropositive. DNA for the CDR3: TGTGCCAGCAGTTTGGAGGGGGGACAGGGCTATCAGCCCCAGCATTTT. Amino acids: CASSLEGGQGYQPQHF.